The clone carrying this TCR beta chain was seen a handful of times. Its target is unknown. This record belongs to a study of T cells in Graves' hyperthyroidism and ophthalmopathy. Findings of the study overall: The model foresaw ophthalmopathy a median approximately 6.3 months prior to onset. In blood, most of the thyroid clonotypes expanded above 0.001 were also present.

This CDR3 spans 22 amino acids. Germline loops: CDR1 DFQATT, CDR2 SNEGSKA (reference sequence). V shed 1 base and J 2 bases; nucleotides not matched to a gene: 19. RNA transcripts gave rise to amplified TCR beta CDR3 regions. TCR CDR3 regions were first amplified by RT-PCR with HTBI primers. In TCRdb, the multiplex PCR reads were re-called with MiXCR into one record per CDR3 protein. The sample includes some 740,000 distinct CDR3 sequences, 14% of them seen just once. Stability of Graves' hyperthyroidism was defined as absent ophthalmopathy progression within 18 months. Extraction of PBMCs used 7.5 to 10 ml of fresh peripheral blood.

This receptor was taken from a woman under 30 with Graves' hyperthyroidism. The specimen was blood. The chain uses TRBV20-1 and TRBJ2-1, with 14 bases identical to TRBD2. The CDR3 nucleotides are TGCAGTGCTAGAGCTACCCCCGGTGGTGGGACTAGCGGGAGTTTTACCTACAATGAGCAGTTCTTC. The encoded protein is CSARATPGGGTSGSFTYNEQFF.